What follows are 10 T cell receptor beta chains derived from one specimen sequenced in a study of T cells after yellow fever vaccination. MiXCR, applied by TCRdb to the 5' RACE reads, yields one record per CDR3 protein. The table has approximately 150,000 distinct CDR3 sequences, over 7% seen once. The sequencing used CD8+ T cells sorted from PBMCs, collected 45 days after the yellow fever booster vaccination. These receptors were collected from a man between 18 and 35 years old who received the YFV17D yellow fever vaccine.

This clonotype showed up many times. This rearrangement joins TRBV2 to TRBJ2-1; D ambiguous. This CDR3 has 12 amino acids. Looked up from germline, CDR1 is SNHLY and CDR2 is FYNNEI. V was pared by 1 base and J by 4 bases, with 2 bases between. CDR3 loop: CASSEVYNEQFF. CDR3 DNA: TGTGCCAGCAGTGAAGTTTACAATGAGCAGTTCTTC.

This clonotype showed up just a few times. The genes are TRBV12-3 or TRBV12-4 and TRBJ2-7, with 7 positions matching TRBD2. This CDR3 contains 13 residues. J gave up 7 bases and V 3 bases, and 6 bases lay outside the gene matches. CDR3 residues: CASSFRPGGEQYF. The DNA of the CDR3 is TGTGCCAGCAGTTTTCGACCCGGGGGGGAGCAGTACTTC.

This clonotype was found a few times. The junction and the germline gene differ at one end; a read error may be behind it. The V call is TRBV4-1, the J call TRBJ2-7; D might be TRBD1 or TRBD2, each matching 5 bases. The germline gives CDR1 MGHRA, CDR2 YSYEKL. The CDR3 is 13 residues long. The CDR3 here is CASSQERGPLLDF. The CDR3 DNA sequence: TGCGCCAGCAGCCAAGAAAGGGGACCCCTTTTGGACTTC.

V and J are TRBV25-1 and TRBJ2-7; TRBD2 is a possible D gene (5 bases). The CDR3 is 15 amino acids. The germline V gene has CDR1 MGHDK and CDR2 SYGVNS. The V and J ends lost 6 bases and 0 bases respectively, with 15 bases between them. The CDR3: CASRGPEGYSYEQYF. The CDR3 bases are TGTGCCAGCAGAGGCCCCGAGGGCTACTCCTACGAGCAGTACTTC.

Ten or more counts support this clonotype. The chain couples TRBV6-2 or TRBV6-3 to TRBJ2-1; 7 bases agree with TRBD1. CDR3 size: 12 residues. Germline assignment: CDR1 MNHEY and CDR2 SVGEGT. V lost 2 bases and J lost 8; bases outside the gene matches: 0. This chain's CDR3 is CASSYQGDEQFF. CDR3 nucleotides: TGTGCCAGCAGTTACCAGGGGGATGAGCAGTTCTTC.

The CDR3 loop is CASSTPFQGNTEAFF. DNA for the CDR3: TGTGCCAGCAGTACCCCATTCCAGGGTAACACTGAAGCTTTCTTT. The gene calls are TRBV6-5 and TRBJ1-1, with D possibly being TRBD1 (5 bases). CDR3 length: 15 amino acids. Per germline, CDR1 MNHEY and CDR2 SVGAGI. V lost 5 bases and J lost 2, with 15 bases in between.

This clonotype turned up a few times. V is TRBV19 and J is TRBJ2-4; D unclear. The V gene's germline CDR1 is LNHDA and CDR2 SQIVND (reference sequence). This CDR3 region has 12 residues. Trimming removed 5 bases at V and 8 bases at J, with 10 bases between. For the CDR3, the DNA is TGTGCCAGTAGTCCCGGGTGGGACATTCAGTACTTC. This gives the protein CASSPGWDIQYF.

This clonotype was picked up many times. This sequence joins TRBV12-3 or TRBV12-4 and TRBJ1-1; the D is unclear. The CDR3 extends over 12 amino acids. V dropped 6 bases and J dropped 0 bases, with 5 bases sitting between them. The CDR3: CASSLMNTEAFF. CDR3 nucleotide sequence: TGTGCCAGCAGCTTAATGAACACTGAAGCTTTCTTT.

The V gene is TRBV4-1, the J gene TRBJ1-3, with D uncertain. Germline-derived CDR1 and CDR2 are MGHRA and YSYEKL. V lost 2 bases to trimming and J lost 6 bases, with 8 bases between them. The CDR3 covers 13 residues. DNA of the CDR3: TGCGCCAGCAGCCAATTCGGGGAAAACACCATATATTTT. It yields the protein CASSQFGENTIYF.

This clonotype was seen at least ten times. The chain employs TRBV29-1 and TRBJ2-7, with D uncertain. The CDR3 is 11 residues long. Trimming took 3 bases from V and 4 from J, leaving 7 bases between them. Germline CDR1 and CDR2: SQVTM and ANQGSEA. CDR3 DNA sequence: TGCAGCGTTGATGGCAGATACGAGCAGTACTTC. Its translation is CSVDGRYEQYF.